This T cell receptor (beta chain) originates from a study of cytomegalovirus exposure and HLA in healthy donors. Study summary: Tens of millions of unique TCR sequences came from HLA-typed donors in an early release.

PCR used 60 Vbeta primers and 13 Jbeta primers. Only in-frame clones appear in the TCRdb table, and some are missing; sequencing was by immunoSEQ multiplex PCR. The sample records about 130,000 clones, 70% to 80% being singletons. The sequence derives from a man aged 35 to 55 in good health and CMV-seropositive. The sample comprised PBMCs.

This chain's CDR3 is CASRVSGSDNEQFF. DNA of the CDR3: TGTGCCAGCAGGGTTAGCGGGAGCGACAATGAGCAGTTCTTC. The V and J genes are TRBV11-2 and TRBJ2-1, with 9 nucleotides matching TRBD2. The germline CDR1 and CDR2 sequences are SGHAT and FQNNGV. The CDR3 is made up of 14 amino acids. V gave up 6 bases and J gave up 5 bases; unmatched junction bases: 5.